Ten or more counts support the clone carrying this TCR beta chain. Patients included in sequencing had previously demonstrated CD8+CD57+ cell expansion by flow cytometry. Profiling that covered TCR beta VDJ and CDR3 relied on genomic DNA as its template. TCRdb itself ran the reads through MiXCR, one entry per CDR3 protein. The table includes 450,000 to 600,000 distinct CDR3 sequences, about a third detected once. Trimming left V 10 bases short and J 8 bases short, with 23 bases between. In germline, CDR1 is SNHLY, CDR2 FYNNEI. This CDR3 comprises 14 residues. The data derive from a study of CD8+CD57+ T cells in acquired aplastic anemia.

The sample consisted of sorted CD4+, CD8+, or CD8+CD57+ T cells (not recorded which) from PBMCs. The TCR was taken from a human donor with aplastic anemia. This chain links TRBV2 with TRBJ1-2; no definite D call. CDR3 region: CATTYTVQAPGYTF. The CDR3, as DNA: TGTGCCACTACTTACACGGTGCAGGCCCCAGGCTACACCTTC.